This entry lists 22 T cell receptor beta chains sequenced from one sample in a study of CD8+CD57+ T cells in acquired aplastic anemia. The template for TCR beta VDJ and CDR3 sequence profiling was genomic DNA. One entry per CDR3 protein results from TCRdb running MiXCR on the reads. The sample lists 200,000 to 250,000 distinct CDR3 sequences, over 55% occurring once. Sequencing input: sorted CD4+, CD8+, or CD8+CD57+ T cells (not recorded which) from PBMCs. Receptors were obtained from a human donor in good health.

Points on this clonotype: A much bigger clone sits one base away, suggesting this may be a read error. The rearrangement joins TRBV6-5 to TRBJ2-7; D ambiguous. CDR3 length equals 13 residues. Germline lookup yields CDR1 MNHEY and CDR2 SVGAGI. Trimming left V 2 bases short and J 3 bases short, with 8 bases between. CDR3 bases: TGTGCCAGCAGTTACGAAATGGGCTACGAGCAGTACTTC. This sequence encodes CASSYEMGYEQYF.

This clonotype was picked up many times. The J gene is TRBJ2-7, the V gene TRBV20-1; D perhaps matches TRBD2 (5 bases). Germline V CDR1 and CDR2: DFQATT, SNEGSKA (reference sequence). The CDR3 spans 16 residues. V was cut by 5 bases and J by 2 bases, with 22 bases left in between. The CDR3 region has the DNA TGCAGTGCTTTAGGCGGACTTGAGGGCCCCACCTACGAGCAGTACTTC. It translates to CSALGGLEGPTYEQYF.

J is TRBJ2-2 and V is TRBV10-3; D uncertain. CDR3 length equals 12 residues. Germline CDR1 is ENHRY and CDR2 is SYGVKD. Trimming removed 3 bases from V and 3 bases from J, with 2 bases in between. In DNA form, the CDR3 reads TGTGCCATCAGTGACCACACCGGGGAGCTGTTTTTT. Amino acids: CAISDHTGELFF.

The V call is TRBV20-1, the J call TRBJ2-5; D uncertain. The germline V gene has CDR1 DFQATT and CDR2 SNEGSKA (reference sequence). V was clipped by 3 bases and J by 2 bases, with 4 bases between them. There are 11 residues in the CDR3. This chain's CDR3 is CSARPQETQYF. The DNA of the CDR3 is TGCAGTGCTAGGCCACAAGAGACCCAGTACTTC.

This clonotype was picked up many times. CDR3 residues: CASSFMGPHSYTF. The CDR3, as DNA: TGTGCCAGCAGTTTTATGGGGCCCCACAGCTACACCTTC. The chain couples TRBV12-3 or TRBV12-4 to TRBJ1-2; tentatively, D is TRBD1 (5 bases). The CDR3 has 13 amino acids. The ends were cut back, 3 bases at V and 9 bases at J, with 14 bases in the middle.

The chain recombines TRBV5-5 with TRBJ1-1; D gene uncertain. V was trimmed by 0 bases and J by 3 bases, leaving 12 bases between them. This CDR3 is built from 15 residues. Germline lookup yields CDR1 SGHKS and CDR2 YYEKEE (reference sequence). The CDR3 DNA follows: TGTGCCAGCAGCTTGGGGCAGGTTCGGGACACTGAAGCTTTCTTT. As protein: CASSLGQVRDTEAFF.

With regard to this clonotype: A much larger clone lies a single base off, so this may be a read error. The rearrangement joins TRBV28 to TRBJ2-7; D gene uncertain. The CDR3 is made up of 15 amino acids. Trimming took 0 bases from V and 0 from J, leaving 9 bases between them. Germline CDR1 reads MDHEN; CDR2 reads SYDVKM. This chain's CDR3 is CASSLWVDCSYEQYF. CDR3 DNA sequence: TGTGCCAGCAGTTTATGGGTAGACTGCTCCTACGAGCAGTACTTC.

J is TRBJ2-7 and V is TRBV7-9, with D perhaps TRBD2 (7 bases). Trimming shortened V by 4 bases and J by 7 bases, and 17 bases separated the two germline ends. Germline-derived CDR1 and CDR2 are SEHNR and FQNEAQ (reference sequence). The CDR3 is 14 amino acids. CDR3 in DNA: TGTGCCAGCAGCTCAGGGGAGGGCACCGGGGAGCAGTACTTC. This gives the protein CASSSGEGTGEQYF.

V gene TRBV2 combines with J gene TRBJ1-1; TRBD1 matches 7 bases. This CDR3 contains 16 residues. CDR1 SNHLY and CDR2 FYNNEI come from the germline V gene. J gave up 1 base and V 6 bases, and 11 bases lay outside the gene matches. The CDR3 sequence is CASRDDPGQKNTEAFF. In DNA form, the CDR3 reads TGTGCCAGCAGGGACGATCCGGGACAGAAGAACACTGAAGCTTTCTTT.

V usage is TRBV15 and J usage is TRBJ2-1; D is perhaps TRBD1 (6 bases). The CDR3 covers 14 residues. The V gene lost 3 bases and the J gene lost 6 bases, with 12 bases spanning the gap. The germline V gene has CDR1 LNHNV and CDR2 YYDKDF (reference sequence). The CDR3 protein is CATSSRQVFNEQFF. DNA of the CDR3: TGTGCCACCAGCAGCAGACAGGTCTTCAATGAGCAGTTCTTC.

At least ten counts were recorded for this clonotype. V is TRBV29-1 and J is TRBJ2-7; D is uncertain. V lost 6 bases and J lost 0, with 12 bases in between. The length of the CDR3 is 13 residues. The germline V gene has CDR1 SQVTM and CDR2 ANQGSEA. The CDR3 loop is CSVIQAGSYEQYF. CDR3 bases: TGCAGCGTCATCCAGGCAGGCTCCTACGAGCAGTACTTC.

This clonotype was counted between two and nine times. The rearrangement joins TRBV27 to TRBJ2-1, with TRBD1 as a possible D gene (5 bases). Germline V CDR1 and CDR2: MNHEY, SMNVEV (reference sequence). The CDR3 length is 13 residues. V was shortened by 5 bases and J by 3 bases, with 8 bases between the two germline ends. CDR3 nucleotide sequence: TGTGCCAGCAGTGACAGTTTCTACAATGAGCAGTTCTTC. Translated, it gives CASSDSFYNEQFF.

This clonotype turned up a few times. This chain links TRBV10-3 with TRBJ2-1; 8 bases align to TRBD2. From germline, CDR1 is ENHRY and CDR2 SYGVKD. The CDR3 extends over 12 amino acids. Trimming cost V 0 bases and J 14 bases; bases outside gene matches: 3. The CDR3 spells CAISESSGEEFF. CDR3 in DNA: TGTGCCATCAGTGAGTCTAGCGGGGAGGAGTTCTTC.

In this sample, this clonotype turned up a few times. The chain joins TRBV7-8 to TRBJ1-2; a possible D gene is TRBD1 (6 bases). The CDR3 is 14 amino acids. Per germline, CDR1 SGHVS and CDR2 FQNEAQ. The ends were cut back, 2 bases at V and 7 bases at J, with 14 bases in the middle. The CDR3 bases are TGTGCCAGCAGCTTATCTTCGGGGGCAGCTGGCTACACCTTC. Amino acid sequence: CASSLSSGAAGYTF.

The chain is built from TRBV29-1 and TRBJ2-7, with a possible D match to TRBD1 (6 bases). This CDR3 has 12 amino acids. In germline, CDR1 is SQVTM, CDR2 ANQGSEA. V was trimmed by 6 bases and J by 2 bases, leaving 11 bases between them. This CDR3 reads CSVGTRAYEQYF. In DNA, the CDR3 is TGCAGCGTGGGGACAAGGGCCTACGAGCAGTACTTC.

Notes on this clonotype: A much larger clone differs by one base, so this may be a read error. The J gene is TRBJ2-5, the V gene TRBV12-3 or TRBV12-4; 8 bases agree with TRBD1. The CDR3 sequence is 15 residues long. V dropped 5 bases and J dropped 4; count of bases not matched to a gene: 9. The CDR3 spells CASSLPGQGGETQYF. The CDR3 DNA reads as TGTGCCAGCAGTCTCCCCGGACAGGGTGGAGAGACCCAGTACTTC.

The chain carries TRBV20-1 and TRBJ2-1; D call uncertain. Trimming stripped 1 base from V and 6 bases from J, with 7 bases between. This CDR3 is 12 amino acids long. CDR1 and CDR2 (germline): DFQATT, SNEGSKA (reference sequence). This chain's CDR3 is CSARVPGNEQFF. The CDR3 coding sequence is TGCAGTGCTAGAGTCCCGGGCAATGAGCAGTTCTTC.

This clonotype was observed at least ten times. J is TRBJ2-7 and V is TRBV20-1; no reliable D call. Germline V gives CDR1 DFQATT, CDR2 SNEGSKA (reference sequence). The CDR3 is 13 amino acids. V was cut by 1 base and J by 0 bases, with 7 bases left in between. This CDR3 reads CSARAADSYEQYF. The CDR3 nucleotides are TGCAGTGCTAGAGCGGCCGACTCCTACGAGCAGTACTTC.

The rearrangement joins TRBV5-6 to TRBJ1-4, with TRBD1 identical over 7 bases. The V gene's germline CDR1 is SGHDT and CDR2 YYEEEE. With 4 bases clipped from V and 8 bases from J, the junction kept 8 bases outside the gene matches. CDR3 length: 14 amino acids. CDR3 DNA sequence: TGTGCCAGCAGCCCCGACAGGGTTGACGAAAAACTGTTTTTT. It encodes CASSPDRVDEKLFF.

The chain combines TRBV9 with TRBJ1-5; 7 bases match TRBD1. CDR3 size: 15 residues. V shed 4 bases, J shed 4 bases, and the junction held 8 bases outside the gene matches. Per germline, CDR1 SGDLS and CDR2 YYNGEE. For the CDR3, the DNA is TGTGCCAGCAGCCAAGGGCAGGGGGTGAATCAGCCCCAGCATTTT. It codes for CASSQGQGVNQPQHF.

As regards this clonotype: One end of the junction does not line up with germline, which may come from a read error. The chain has TRBV6-2 or TRBV6-3 and TRBJ1-5, with D perhaps TRBD1 (5 bases). This CDR3 spans 16 amino acids. CDR1 and CDR2 (germline): MNHEY, SVGEGT. The CDR3 DNA reads as TGTGTCAGCAGTTACCCCTATGGGACTCTTAATCAGCCCCAGCATTTT. Protein product: CVSSYPYGTLNQPQHF.

This clonotype was seen a few times. The chain has TRBV7-8 and TRBJ2-3; tentative D call: TRBD2 (5 bases). The CDR3 runs to 18 residues. Deletions cut 5 bases from V and 1 base from J, with 22 bases between. Per the germline V gene, CDR1 is SGHVS and CDR2 is FQNEAQ. The CDR3 DNA reads TGTGCCAGCAGCCAAGAAACGAAACTAGTAATGGGCACAGATACGCAGTATTTT. This encodes CASSQETKLVMGTDTQYF.